The 32 T cell receptor beta chains given below trace back to one sample, sequenced in a study of cytomegalovirus exposure and HLA in healthy donors. This PCR relied on a set of 60 Vbeta primers and 13 Jbeta primers. This table comes from immunoSEQ multiplex PCR, and its TCRdb copy is limited to in-frame clones, with some not included. The sample contains around 150,000 clones, 75% to 85% of which appear only once. Sequencing input: PBMCs. Receptors were obtained from a man aged 50 to 60 in good health and CMV-seropositive.

The chain recombines TRBV28 with TRBJ2-1; 8 bases are shared with TRBD1. The germline CDR1 and CDR2 sequences are MDHEN and SYDVKM. The trim removed 5 bases at V and 4 bases at J, leaving 13 bases unmatched. CDR3 size: 17 residues. The CDR3 is CASSPPEAGGQYNEQFF. In DNA form, the CDR3 reads TGTGCCAGCAGTCCGCCCGAGGCAGGGGGCCAATACAATGAGCAGTTCTTC.

This chain joins TRBV4-1 and TRBJ2-7; possible D gene TRBD1, 6 bases. V lost 0 bases, J lost 0 bases, and 9 bases lay in between. Germline V lookup: CDR1 MGHRA, CDR2 YSYEKL. The CDR3 consists of 15 residues. This chain's CDR3 is CASSQDQGSSYEQYF. The CDR3 DNA is TGCGCCAGCAGCCAAGACCAGGGGAGCTCCTACGAGCAGTACTTC.

This chain uses TRBV28 with TRBJ1-2; tentatively, D is TRBD1 (6 bases). V was shortened by 5 bases and J by 4 bases, with 20 bases between the two germline ends. CDR3 length: 16 amino acids. Germline V gene data show CDR1 as MDHEN and CDR2 as SYDVKM. The CDR3 loop reads CASSPRGATGRYGYTF. The CDR3 bases are TGTGCCAGCAGTCCCCGGGGGGCCACAGGGCGCTATGGCTACACCTTC.

This clone showed up just a few times. The J gene is TRBJ2-5, the V gene TRBV9, with 7 bases lining up with TRBD2. The CDR3 is made up of 15 amino acids. Germline V gene data show CDR1 as SGDLS and CDR2 as YYNGEE. With 2 bases clipped from V and 1 base from J, the junction kept 5 bases outside the gene matches. The CDR3 is CASSVSASGQETQYF. In nucleotides, the CDR3 is TGTGCCAGCAGCGTCAGTGCTAGCGGCCAAGAGACCCAGTACTTC.

This rearrangement joins TRBV15 to TRBJ2-1; D is uncertain. The CDR3 is made up of 13 amino acids. Germline V gene lookup returns CDR1 LNHNV and CDR2 YYDKDF (reference sequence). The germline V and J ends were trimmed by 0 bases and 9 bases, with 9 bases remaining between them. CDR3 in amino acids: CATSRDQESEQFF. CDR3 sequence (DNA): TGTGCCACCAGCAGAGATCAGGAAAGTGAGCAGTTCTTC.

The chain has TRBV10-3 and TRBJ1-1; no reliable D call. Looked up from germline, CDR1 is ENHRY and CDR2 is SYGVKD. V lost 11 bases and J 1 base, leaving 11 bases between the germline ends. The CDR3 consists of 12 residues. The CDR3 region is CAHGRENTEAFF. The CDR3 DNA reads as TGTGCCCACGGCCGGGAGAACACTGAAGCTTTCTTT.

The V gene is TRBV28, the J gene TRBJ2-5; weak D call: TRBD2 (5 bases). V lost 3 bases and J 4 bases, leaving 12 bases between the germline ends. CDR3 length equals 14 residues. The germline gives CDR1 MDHEN, CDR2 SYDVKM. CDR3 loop: CASSLEDRGETQYF. The CDR3 DNA reads as TGTGCCAGCAGTTTGGAGGACCGAGGAGAGACCCAGTACTTC.

This chain joins TRBV4-1 and TRBJ2-1; D not resolved. Germline V gene lookup returns CDR1 MGHRA and CDR2 YSYEKL. V was shortened by 4 bases and J by 9 bases, with 25 bases between the two germline ends. CDR3 length equals 17 residues. This CDR3 is CASSLGPGGFGFGEQFF. CDR3 sequence (DNA): TGCGCCAGCAGCCTCGGCCCCGGTGGTTTCGGGTTTGGTGAGCAGTTCTTC.

The CDR3 DNA is TGCGCCAGCAGCGTAGGGACTAGCGACCTCGAGCAGTACTTC. This gives the protein CASSVGTSDLEQYF. The V gene is TRBV5-1, the J gene TRBJ2-7; 10 bases map to TRBD2. There are 14 residues in the CDR3. V was clipped by 4 bases and J by 6 bases; unmatched bases: 7. From germline, CDR1 is SGHRS and CDR2 YFSETQ.

This sequence joins TRBV6-1 and TRBJ2-1; 10 nucleotides agree with TRBD2. Trimming cost V 1 base and J 5 bases; bases outside gene matches: 5. The CDR3 spans 16 residues. Germline assignment: CDR1 MNHNS and CDR2 SASEGT. CDR3 DNA sequence: TGTGCCAGCAGTGAAGGCGCGGGACTAGCGCACAATGAGCAGTTCTTC. Residues: CASSEGAGLAHNEQFF.

The chain is built from TRBV30 and TRBJ2-2, with 8 bases aligning to TRBD1. The ends lost 5 bases at V and 3 bases at J; junction bases unmatched: 8. The CDR3 has 15 residues. Germline-derived CDR1 and CDR2 are GTSNPN and SVGIG (reference sequence). The CDR3 reads CAWAVGQAYTGELFF. In DNA, the CDR3 is TGTGCCTGGGCCGTGGGACAGGCTTACACCGGGGAGCTGTTTTTT. Drawing the rest from reference TRBV30 and TRBJ2-2, the complete variable domain is SQTIHQWPATLVQPVGSPLSLECTVEGTSNPNLYWYRQAAGRGLQLLFYSVGIGQISSEVPQNLSASRPQDRQFILSSKKLLLSDSGFYLCAWAVGQAYTGELFFGEGSRLTVL.

The V call is TRBV7-2, the J call TRBJ2-5, with D perhaps TRBD1 (6 bases). CDR3 size: 14 residues. V lost 7 bases, J lost 0 bases, and 12 bases lay in between. Germline V gene data show CDR1 as SGHTA and CDR2 as FQGNSA. The CDR3 sequence: CASTETGYQETQYF. CDR3 DNA: TGTGCCAGCACCGAAACAGGGTACCAAGAGACCCAGTACTTC.

This chain links TRBV18 with TRBJ1-3; possibly TRBD1 for D (5 bases). V was trimmed by 3 bases and J by 0 bases, leaving 18 bases between them. CDR3 length: 18 residues. Looked up from germline, CDR1 is KGHSH and CDR2 is LQKENI. The CDR3 loop reads CASSPPYGAQASGNTIYF. The CDR3 DNA follows: TGTGCCAGCTCACCGCCATATGGGGCCCAGGCCTCTGGAAACACCATATATTTT.

This chain uses TRBV11-3 with TRBJ1-3, with 7 bases lining up with TRBD1. Germline CDR1 reads SGHNT; CDR2 reads YENEEA. The CDR3 is made up of 13 amino acids. Trimming removed 8 bases from V and 8 bases from J; junction bases left unmatched: 9. The CDR3 DNA reads TGTGCCAGCGGCGACAGGGCCGGCGACACCATATATTTT. The encoded protein is CASGDRAGDTIYF.

This rearrangement joins TRBV7-9 to TRBJ1-5, with D maybe TRBD1 (5 bases). The CDR3 extends over 14 amino acids. The ends were cut back, 1 base at V and 4 bases at J, with 8 bases in the middle. Looked up from germline, CDR1 is SEHNR and CDR2 is FQNEAQ (reference sequence). CDR3: CASSLGGGNQPQHF. The CDR3, as DNA: TGTGCCAGCAGCTTAGGCGGGGGAAATCAGCCCCAGCATTTT.

This chain links TRBV30 with TRBJ1-2; D might be TRBD1 (5 bases). The CDR3 is 15 amino acids. Trimming cost V 3 bases and J 0 bases, with 14 bases left between them. Germline CDR1 GTSNPN, CDR2 SVGIG (reference sequence). The CDR3 here is CAWRRGTLSNYGYTF. DNA of the CDR3: TGTGCCTGGAGAAGGGGAACGCTTTCTAACTATGGCTACACCTTC.

V and J are TRBV27 and TRBJ1-5, with D unresolved. Deletions cut 2 bases from V and 4 bases from J, with 9 bases between. The CDR3 is 14 amino acids. CDR1 MNHEY and CDR2 SMNVEV come from the germline V gene (reference sequence). CDR3 sequence: CASSLMPGNQPQHF. The CDR3 DNA follows: TGTGCCAGCAGTTTAATGCCAGGTAATCAGCCCCAGCATTTT.

The J gene is TRBJ2-2, the V gene TRBV4-2; D remains unclear. Deletions cut 0 bases from V and 3 bases from J, with 5 bases between. Per the germline V gene, CDR1 is LGHNA and CDR2 is YNFKEQ. The CDR3 sequence is 14 residues long. The CDR3 coding sequence is TGTGCCAGCAGCCAAGATCAGTACACCGGGGAGCTGTTTTTT. Translating it yields CASSQDQYTGELFF.

V is TRBV14 and J is TRBJ2-1; D gene uncertain. The CDR3 totals 14 residues. Trimming removed 3 bases at V and 4 bases at J, with 10 bases between. Germline CDR1 reads SGHDN; CDR2 reads FVKESK. This CDR3 is CASSQPLTYNEQFF. In DNA, the CDR3 is TGTGCCAGCAGCCAGCCCCTCACTTACAATGAGCAGTTCTTC.

The chain is built from TRBV28 and TRBJ2-7; TRBD1 is a possible D gene (5 bases). The CDR3 is 13 amino acids. Germline V gene lookup returns CDR1 MDHEN and CDR2 SYDVKM. V was trimmed by 5 bases and J by 6 bases, leaving 14 bases between them. The CDR3 DNA sequence: TGTGCCAGCAGTCTCCGACAGACGCGCGAGCAGTACTTC. Its translation is CASSLRQTREQYF.

The V and J genes are TRBV19 and TRBJ1-1; TRBD1 is a possible D gene (5 bases). The length of the CDR3 is 11 residues. V was shortened by 9 bases and J by 10 bases, with 15 bases between the two germline ends. CDR1 is LNHDA, CDR2 SQIVND, per germline (reference sequence). This CDR3 is CASSRGSSAFF. DNA for the CDR3: TGTGCCAGCTCGCGGGGGAGCTCAGCTTTCTTT.

The chain employs TRBV7-9 and TRBJ1-5; possibly TRBD1 for D (5 bases). The CDR3 loop spans 15 amino acids. Trimming pared 5 bases from V and 3 bases from J, leaving 14 bases between. Germline V gives CDR1 SEHNR, CDR2 FQNEAQ (reference sequence). CDR3 nucleotides: TGTGCCAGCAGCGCGCCCTCAGGGAACAATCAGCCCCAGCATTTT. The encoded protein is CASSAPSGNNQPQHF.

This clone has just a few counts. The chain uses TRBV25-1 and TRBJ1-5; 8 positions match TRBD1. With 4 bases clipped from V and 5 bases from J, the junction kept 4 bases outside the gene matches. From germline, CDR1 is MGHDK and CDR2 SYGVNS. The CDR3 contains 14 residues. The CDR3 nucleotides read TGTGCCAGCAGTGGGACAGGGCGGCATCAGCCCCAGCATTTT. This codes for CASSGTGRHQPQHF.

The chain employs TRBV4-1 and TRBJ1-2; a possible D gene is TRBD1 (5 bases). The CDR3 is made up of 14 amino acids. The germline V gene encodes CDR1 MGHRA and CDR2 YSYEKL. V lost 2 bases and J lost 3, with 10 bases in between. CDR3 sequence (DNA): TGCGCCAGCAGCCAACAGACAGACCACTATGGCTACACCTTC. Its translation is CASSQQTDHYGYTF.

The chain links TRBV4-3 to TRBJ2-1; no clear D gene. V lost 5 bases and J 5 bases, leaving 13 bases between the germline ends. CDR3 length equals 14 residues. Looked up from germline, CDR1 is LGHNA and CDR2 is YSLEER. The CDR3 DNA sequence: TGCGCCAGCAGCACAAACGGAGCAAACAATGAGCAGTTCTTC. Protein sequence: CASSTNGANNEQFF.

About this clone: Other nucleotide sequences in the sample specify the same CDR3. J is TRBJ1-5 and V is TRBV5-1, with 7 bases matching TRBD1. CDR3 length: 15 amino acids. With 0 bases clipped from V and 3 bases from J, the junction kept 3 bases outside the gene matches. Germline V gene data show CDR1 as SGHRS and CDR2 as YFSETQ. The CDR3 bases are TGCGCCAGCAGCTTGGCCGGGACAGACAATCAGCCCCAGCATTTT. Encoded protein: CASSLAGTDNQPQHF.

This chain uses TRBV28 with TRBJ2-7, with 9 positions matching TRBD1. Per the germline V gene, CDR1 is MDHEN and CDR2 is SYDVKM. This CDR3 has 17 residues. Losses at the gene ends were 3 bases for V and 2 bases for J; bases not matched to a gene: 11. The chain's CDR3 is CASSLPSGQGLPYEQYF. CDR3 nucleotide sequence: TGTGCCAGCAGTTTGCCTTCGGGACAGGGCCTCCCCTACGAGCAGTACTTC. The full variable domain, rest sourced from reference TRBV28 and TRBJ2-7, is DVKVTQSSRYLVKRTGEKVFLECVQDMDHENMFWYRQDPGLGLRLIYFSYDVKMKEKGDIPEGYSVSREKKERFSLILESASTNQTSMYLCASSLPSGQGLPYEQYFGPGTRLTVT.

CDR3 in DNA: TGTGCCAGCAGCTTAGAGACTAGCGGGACCTACAATGAGCAGTTCTTC. Amino acids: CASSLETSGTYNEQFF. The rearrangement links TRBV11-1 to TRBJ2-1; 11 bases match TRBD2. The CDR3 contains 16 residues. The germline V gene has CDR1 SGHAT and CDR2 FQDESV (reference sequence). V was clipped by 1 base and J by 2 bases; unmatched bases: 1.

This clone was recorded many times. The rearrangement joins TRBV10-3 to TRBJ2-7; D uncertain. The germline gives CDR1 ENHRY, CDR2 SYGVKD. CDR3 size: 14 residues. The V and J ends lost 10 bases and 5 bases respectively, with 21 bases between them. This chain's CDR3 is CATSGAEDVNEQYF. In DNA form, the CDR3 reads TGTGCCACCTCCGGAGCAGAAGACGTTAACGAGCAGTACTTC.

V and J are TRBV30 and TRBJ2-1; D remains unclear. V was clipped by 0 bases and J by 8 bases, with 8 bases between them. This CDR3 has 12 amino acids. Germline V gene lookup returns CDR1 GTSNPN and CDR2 SVGIG (reference sequence). CDR3: CAWSVAADEQFF. In DNA form, the CDR3 reads TGTGCCTGGAGTGTTGCGGCGGATGAGCAGTTCTTC. The whole variable domain, filled in from reference TRBV30 and TRBJ2-1, reads SQTIHQWPATLVQPVGSPLSLECTVEGTSNPNLYWYRQAAGRGLQLLFYSVGIGQISSEVPQNLSASRPQDRQFILSSKKLLLSDSGFYLCAWSVAADEQFFGPGTRLTVL.

This clone was seen once. The chain recombines TRBV19 with TRBJ2-5; D remains ambiguous. The J call may not be correct, given that the DNA end is closer to TRBJ2-7. This CDR3 comprises 12 residues. Germline CDR1 LNHDA, CDR2 SQIVND (reference sequence). CDR3 DNA: TGTGCCAGTATGAAAGCCTACTACGAGCAGTACTTC. It specifies CASMKAYYEQYF.

The V gene is TRBV2, the J gene TRBJ1-1, with TRBD1 matching over 8 bases. Germline V gene sequence: CDR1 SNHLY, CDR2 FYNNEI. This CDR3 spans 14 amino acids. The V gene end was trimmed by 6 bases and the J gene end by 8 bases; junction bases not matched to a gene: 11. The CDR3 is CASSAGGGLLEAFF. The CDR3 DNA reads TGTGCCAGCAGCGCAGGGGGCGGCCTTTTGGAAGCTTTCTTT.